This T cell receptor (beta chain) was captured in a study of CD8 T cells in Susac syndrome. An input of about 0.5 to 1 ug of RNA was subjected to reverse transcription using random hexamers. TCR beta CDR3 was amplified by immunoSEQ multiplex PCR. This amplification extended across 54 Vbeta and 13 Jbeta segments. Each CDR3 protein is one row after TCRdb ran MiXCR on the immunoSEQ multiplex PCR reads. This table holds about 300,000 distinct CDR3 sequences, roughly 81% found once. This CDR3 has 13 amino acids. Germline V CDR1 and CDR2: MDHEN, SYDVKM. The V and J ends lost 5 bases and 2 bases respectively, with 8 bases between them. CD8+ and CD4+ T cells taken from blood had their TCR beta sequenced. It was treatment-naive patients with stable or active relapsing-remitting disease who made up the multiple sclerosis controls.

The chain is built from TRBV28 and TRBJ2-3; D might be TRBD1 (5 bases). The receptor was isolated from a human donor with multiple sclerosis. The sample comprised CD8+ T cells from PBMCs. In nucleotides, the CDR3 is TGTGCCAGCAGTCCAGGGTTCACAGATACGCAGTATTTT. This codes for CASSPGFTDTQYF.